A selection of T cell receptor beta chains follows, all from one sample in a study of post-analysis software for immune sequencing data. MiXCR was run by TCRdb on the PCR reads, yielding one entry per CDR3 protein. The table includes about 800,000 distinct CDR3 sequences, about 32% detected once. Sequences were obtained from blood. All receptors derive from a girl aged 10 to 17 with multiple sclerosis. The CDR3 runs from the conserved cysteine through the conserved F or W. A D gene is named only where the DNA matches it firmly.

.	TRBV7-9	TRBJ2-3	CASSPHRSSTDTQYF
.	TRBV28	TRBJ1-2	CASSFPGFSGYTF
TRBD1	TRBV20-1	TRBJ2-7	CSAPARTGLDYEQYF
TRBD2	TRBV2	TRBJ2-1	CASPGGGREQFF
.	TRBV5-1	TRBJ2-3	CASSLEWTDTQYF
TRBD2	TRBV4-3	TRBJ2-1	CASSQVRGSRNEQFF
.	TRBV12-3/TRBV12-4	TRBJ1-1	CASRPLDTEAFF
.	TRBV27	TRBJ1-6	CASRSGSSYNSPLHF
.	TRBV6-1	TRBJ2-7	CASRDEGYYEQYF
.	TRBV28	TRBJ1-2	CASSLEGTLDPTF
TRBD2	TRBV5-1	TRBJ2-1	CASSLASSGTQYNEQFF
TRBD2	TRBV14	TRBJ2-7	CASSQSSALAALSYEQYF
TRBD2	TRBV7-2	TRBJ2-5	CANTPRAREDLYF
.	TRBV7-9	TRBJ2-5	CASSLRDSGQETQYF
.	TRBV21-1	TRBJ1-6	CASSKAPGPNSPLHF
.	TRBV20-1	TRBJ2-4	CSAKPGLAKNIQYF
TRBD1	TRBV7-2	TRBJ1-2	CASSINTQGVNGYTF
.	TRBV27	TRBJ2-3	CATGGGDTQYF
TRBD2	TRBV3-1	TRBJ2-1	CASSSGLAGGDSYNEQFF
TRBD2	TRBV7-2	TRBJ2-1	CASSPTSGRANRQFF
TRBD1	TRBV5-6	TRBJ2-4	CASSSLRTGRAKNIQYF
TRBD2	TRBV15	TRBJ2-1	CATSSSTSGGVNEQFF
TRBD2	TRBV6-5	TRBJ2-1	CASRPGTSGRNEQFF
TRBD2	TRBV20-1	TRBJ2-5	CSAPHLLASGSEEQYF
.	TRBV27	TRBJ2-4	CASSLGAQVAKNIQYF
.	TRBV4-1	TRBJ1-1	CASSRPGGVPEAFF
TRBD2	TRBV20-1	TRBJ2-5	CSAAGGKETQYF
TRBD1	TRBV7-2	TRBJ1-5	CASSSDRAPQPQHF
.	TRBV5-1	TRBJ1-1	CASSLLYPEGEAFF
TRBD2	TRBV7-8	TRBJ2-1	CANSKVTSGPYNEQFF
.	TRBV7-9	TRBJ2-1	CASMARPGEPEEFF
TRBD1	TRBV5-1	TRBJ2-4	CASSLESTGGIYIQYF
.	TRBV24-1	TRBJ1-5	CATMTGEMGNQPQHF
TRBD2	TRBV7-2	TRBJ2-7	CASSFPGRAYEQYF
.	TRBV14	TRBJ2-7	CASSRTDSLGSYEQYF
TRBD1	TRBV24-1	TRBJ2-5	CATSELGQGRAETQYF
TRBD1	TRBV6-2/TRBV6-3	.	CASSAPDRGQETQYF
.	TRBV5-1	TRBJ2-3	CASRQVLDTQYF
TRBD2	TRBV9	TRBJ2-3	CASSVGSGRNTDTQYF
.	TRBV4-1	TRBJ2-7	CASSQVSWDEQYF
TRBD1	TRBV12-3/TRBV12-4	TRBJ1-1	CQSRKGTGGFEAFF
.	TRBV12-3/TRBV12-4	TRBJ1-5	CASKEGWLISNQPQHF
.	TRBV5-1	TRBJ2-3	CASSQSVADTDTQYF